This T cell receptor (beta chain) was recorded in a study of blood T cell repertoires in COVID-19. Per germline, CDR1 SGHVS and CDR2 FQNEAQ. The CDR3 length is 15 residues. Source study methods: The authors estimated nucleated cell counts from reference gene primer amplification. The repertoire was sequenced with immunoSEQ multiplex PCR; TCRdb's copy has only in-frame clones and lacks some. The DNA gave D and trimming, while V, J and clone size come from that table. The data show about 87,000 clones, with about four fifths seen just once and about 2.1% held by the top ten. As to this clone: A read error may produce the germline difference seen at one junction end.

The rearrangement uses TRBV7-8 and TRBJ1-2; 9 bases are shared with TRBD1. Sequenced material: peripheral blood. The clonotype originates from a woman between 65 and 79 years old with acute or convalescent COVID-19. CDR3 protein: CVSSLAKGQGHGYTF. In nucleotides, the CDR3 is TGTGTCAGCAGCTTAGCGAAGGGACAGGGTCATGGCTACACCTTC.